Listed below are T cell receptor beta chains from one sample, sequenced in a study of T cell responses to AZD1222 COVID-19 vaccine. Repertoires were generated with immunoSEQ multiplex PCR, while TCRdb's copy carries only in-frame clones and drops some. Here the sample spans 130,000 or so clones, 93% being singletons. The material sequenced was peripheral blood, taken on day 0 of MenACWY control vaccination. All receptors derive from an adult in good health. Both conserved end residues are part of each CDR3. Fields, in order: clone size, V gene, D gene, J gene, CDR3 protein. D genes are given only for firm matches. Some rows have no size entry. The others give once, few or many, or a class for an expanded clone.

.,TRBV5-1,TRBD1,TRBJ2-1,CASSSAGTGSYNEQFF
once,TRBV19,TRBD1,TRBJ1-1,CASSMTGGAGTEAFF
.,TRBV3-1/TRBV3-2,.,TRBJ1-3,CASSPSSGNTIYF
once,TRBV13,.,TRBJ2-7,CASSSAPGVEQYF
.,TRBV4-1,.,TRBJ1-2,CASSQTGIGGYTF
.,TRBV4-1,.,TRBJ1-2,CASSQTLPGRDGYTF
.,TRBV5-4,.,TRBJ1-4,CASSFTGTVGEKLFF
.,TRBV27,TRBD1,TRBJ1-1,CASSLQQGENTEAFF
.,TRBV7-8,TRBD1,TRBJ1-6,CASSPVVGGDSPLHF
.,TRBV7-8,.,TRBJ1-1,CASSSPAVRAFF
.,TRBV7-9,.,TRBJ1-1,CASSRELNTEAFF
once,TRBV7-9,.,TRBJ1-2,CASSYGPNYGYTF
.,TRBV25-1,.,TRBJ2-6,CASSLAGEFGANVLTF
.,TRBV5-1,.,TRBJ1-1,CASTGNTEAFF
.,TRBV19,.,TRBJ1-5,CASTSIQNWGNQPQHF
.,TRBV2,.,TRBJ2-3,CASTKTLSSTDTQYF
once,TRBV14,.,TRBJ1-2,CASSQTATDGYTF
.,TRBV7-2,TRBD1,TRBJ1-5,CASSRGQGVQPQHF
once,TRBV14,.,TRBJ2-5,CASSLQLDRQTQYF
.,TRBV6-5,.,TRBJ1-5,CASGEGTQPQHF
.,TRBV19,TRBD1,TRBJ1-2,CASSIGGQYDGYTF
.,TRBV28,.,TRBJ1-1,CASSPAQGGGTEAFF
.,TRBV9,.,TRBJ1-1,CASSVLIGPTEAFF
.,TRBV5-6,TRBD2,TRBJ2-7,CASRKAGGSYEQYF
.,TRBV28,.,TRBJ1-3,CASSTRDRQLSGNTIYF
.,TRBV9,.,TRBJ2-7,CASSVAGGQAYEQYF
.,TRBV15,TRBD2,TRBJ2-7,CATSRVKLAGGRHEQYF
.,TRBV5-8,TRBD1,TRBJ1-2,CASSARLAGGGYTF
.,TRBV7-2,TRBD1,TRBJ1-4,CASSSRDRKGEKLFF
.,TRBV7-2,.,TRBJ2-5,CASSGGLYQETQYF
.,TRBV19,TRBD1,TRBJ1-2,CASSRTGVYGYTF
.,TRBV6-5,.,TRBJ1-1,CASLPGMNTEAFF
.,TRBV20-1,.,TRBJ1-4,CSAGAEKLFF
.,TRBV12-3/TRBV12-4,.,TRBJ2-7,CASSFSEGELQYF
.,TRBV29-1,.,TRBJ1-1,CSATGTAYYSNTEAFF
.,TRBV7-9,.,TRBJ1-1,CAITTDGHTEAFF
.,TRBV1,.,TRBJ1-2,CTSSQADWRSGYTF
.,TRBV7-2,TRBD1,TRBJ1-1,CASILAPDRATEAFF
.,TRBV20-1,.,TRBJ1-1,CSATRNTEAFF
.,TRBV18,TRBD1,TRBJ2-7,CASSPLGTGGQGEQYF
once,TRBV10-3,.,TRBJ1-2,CAISEMDIYGYTF
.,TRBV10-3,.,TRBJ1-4,CAISESRGRATNEKLFF
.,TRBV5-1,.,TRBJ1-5,CASSLDSYSNQPQHF
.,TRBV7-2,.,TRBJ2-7,CASSLALFAEQYF
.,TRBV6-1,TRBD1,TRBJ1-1,CASREGTGNTEAFF
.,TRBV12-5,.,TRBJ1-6,CASGLGGPNSPLHF
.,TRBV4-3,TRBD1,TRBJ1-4,CASSQEQGVFEKLFF
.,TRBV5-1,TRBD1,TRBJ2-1,CASSPNRGNEQFF
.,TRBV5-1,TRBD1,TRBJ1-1,CASSLQGGFNTEAFF